These T cell receptor beta chains were read from a single sample in a study of CD8+CD57+ T cells in acquired aplastic anemia. In TCRdb, the reads were re-called with MiXCR into one record per CDR3 protein. The repertoire has 150,000 or so distinct CDR3 sequences, approximately 52% of them found once; the top ten carry approximately 12%. The sample comprised sorted CD4+, CD8+, or CD8+CD57+ T cells (not recorded which) from PBMCs. All receptors come from a human donor with aplastic anemia. CDR3s include the opening cysteine and the closing phenylalanine or tryptophan. D genes are given only for firm matches. The size of a clone is reported for some rows only, either as once, few or many, or as a class for expanded clones.

J gene | V gene | clone size | D gene | CDR3 protein | CDR3 DNA
TRBJ2-1 | TRBV11-1 | few | NA | CASSLRRGNYNEQFF | TGTGCCAGCAGCTTACGGCGGGGAAATTACAATGAGCAGTTCTTC
TRBJ2-7 | TRBV20-1 | once | TRBD1 | CSGEQGSEQYF | TGCAGTGGAGAACAGGGGAGCGAGCAGTACTTC
TRBJ2-5 | TRBV10-3 | few | TRBD1 | CAISAGQDQETQYF | TGTGCCATCAGTGCTGGACAGGACCAAGAGACCCAGTACTTC
TRBJ2-7 | TRBV5-4 | many | NA | CASSLGREQYF | TGTGCCAGCAGCTTGGGACGGGAGCAGTACTTC
TRBJ1-1 | TRBV11-1 | NA | NA | CASSFLRYGTMNTEAFF | TGTGCCAGCAGCTTCCTAAGGTACGGGACAATGAACACTGAAGCTTTCTTT
TRBJ2-7 | TRBV19 | many | TRBD1 | CATTPGQAVYEQYF | TGTGCCACTACTCCGGGACAGGCAGTCTACGAGCAGTACTTC
TRBJ2-7 | TRBV2 | NA | NA | CASSELGFYEQYF | TGTGCCAGCAGTGAACTTGGGTTCTACGAGCAGTACTTC
TRBJ2-7 | TRBV14 | many | NA | CASRQTYRDSEQYF | TGTGCCAGCAGACAAACCTACAGGGATAGCGAGCAGTACTTC
TRBJ2-2 | TRBV29-1 | many | NA | CSAEGSTGELFF | TGCAGCGCCGAGGGGTCCACCGGGGAGCTGTTTTTT
TRBJ2-2 | TRBV9 | many | NA | CASSVSGGELFF | TGTGCCAGCAGCGTCTCCGGGGGGGAGCTGTTTTTT
TRBJ1-2 | TRBV20-1 | NA | NA | CSALALGRLGYGYTF | TGCAGTGCCCTGGCACTGGGGCGTTTGGGCTATGGCTACACCTTC
TRBJ2-2 | TRBV5-1 | many | NA | CASSLPREPNTGELFF | TGCGCCAGCAGCTTGCCCAGGGAACCGAACACCGGGGAGCTGTTTTTT
TRBJ1-6 | TRBV6-1 | many | NA | CASGRGKISPLHF | TGTGCCAGCGGAAGGGGCAAGATTTCACCCCTCCACTTT
TRBJ2-6 | TRBV20-1 | NA | TRBD2 | CSASRGGRANVLTF | TGCAGTGCTTCGCGGGGGGGTCGGGCCAACGTCCTGACTTTC
TRBJ1-5 | TRBV2 | many | NA | CASAWDYSNQPQHF | TGTGCCAGCGCGTGGGATTATAGCAATCAGCCCCAGCATTTT
TRBJ2-1 | TRBV24-1 | once | NA | CATSDAGVFEQFF | TGTGCCACCAGTGATGCAGGGGTGTTTGAGCAGTTCTTC
TRBJ1-5 | TRBV24-1 | NA | NA | CATSDRSVGNQPQHF | TGTGCCACCAGTGACAGGTCTGTGGGCAATCAGCCCCAGCATTTT
TRBJ2-7 | TRBV5-1 | many | TRBD1 | CASSHGQGWTYEQYF | TGCGCCAGCAGCCACGGACAGGGATGGACCTACGAGCAGTACTTC
TRBJ2-3 | TRBV7-2 | NA | TRBD2 | CASWQAGGTDTQYF | TGTGCCAGCTGGCAAGCGGGGGGCACAGATACGCAGTATTTT
TRBJ2-3 | TRBV10-3 | NA | NA | CAISSPEDSTDTQYF | TGTGCCATCAGCTCCCCGGAGGATAGCACAGATACGCAGTATTTT
TRBJ1-1 | TRBV5-5 | NA | NA | CASSSANGARDTEAFF | TGTGCCAGCAGCTCGGCCAATGGGGCTAGGGACACTGAAGCTTTCTTT
TRBJ1-6 | TRBV13 | many | TRBD1 | CASSRGRTGGARSPLHF | TGTGCCAGCAGCCGCGGCCGGACAGGCGGCGCTCGTTCACCCCTCCACTTT
TRBJ2-7 | TRBV10-3 | NA | TRBD2 | CANKAGDHYEQYF | TGTGCCAACAAAGCGGGAGACCACTACGAGCAGTACTTC
TRBJ1-4 | TRBV20-1 | NA | NA | CSARDGVSDEKLFF | TGCAGTGCTAGAGATGGTGTCTCGGATGAAAAACTGTTTTTT
TRBJ1-1 | TRBV10-1 | NA | NA | CASSESGMNTEAFF | TGCGCCAGCAGTGAGTCGGGGATGAACACTGAAGCTTTCTTT
TRBJ1-1 | TRBV25-1 | few | NA | CASKPRRSGSMNTEAFF | TGTGCCAGCAAGCCGAGACGCTCGGGGAGCATGAACACTGAAGCTTTCTTT
TRBJ2-2 | TRBV13 | many | NA | CASSPSPTTGELFF | TGTGCCAGCAGCCCAAGCCCGACGACCGGGGAGCTGTTTTTT
TRBJ1-5 | TRBV20-1 | once | TRBD1 | CSGRDRENQPQHF | TGCAGCGGCCGGGACAGGGAGAATCAGCCCCAGCATTTT
TRBJ1-2 | TRBV7-9 | NA | NA | CASSLAKGYGYTF | TGTGCCAGCAGCTTGGCGAAGGGCTATGGCTACACCTTC
TRBJ2-3 | TRBV6-4 | NA | NA | CASSAGVAQYF | TGTGCCAGCAGCGCAGGGGTAGCGCAGTATTTT
TRBJ2-1 | TRBV24-1 | NA | NA | CATSSGAQGYNEQFF | TGTGCCACCAGTTCAGGGGCCCAAGGGTACAATGAGCAGTTCTTC
TRBJ2-1 | TRBV20-1 | NA | TRBD2 | CSARDVAGTSNEQFF | TGCAGTGCTAGAGATGTAGCGGGGACGAGCAATGAGCAGTTCTTC
TRBJ1-2 | TRBV24-1 | NA | NA | CATSDSGYGYTF | TGTGCCACCAGTGACTCCGGGTATGGCTACACCTTC
TRBJ1-2 | TRBV29-1 | NA | TRBD1 | CSVGTGGTYGYTF | TGCAGCGTTGGCACAGGGGGGACCTATGGCTACACCTTC
TRBJ2-7 | TRBV20-1 | NA | NA | CSASRETGPYEQYF | TGCAGTGCCAGCAGGGAGACTGGTCCCTACGAGCAGTACTTC
TRBJ2-7 | TRBV4-1 | many | NA | CASSQDPGRNYEQYF | TGCGCCAGCAGCCAAGATCCGGGACGAAACTACGAGCAGTACTTC
TRBJ2-3 | TRBV24-1 | few | TRBD2 | CATSDNLAGGTDTQYF | TGTGCCACCAGTGATAATCTAGCGGGGGGCACAGATACGCAGTATTTT
TRBJ2-5 | TRBV24-1 | many | NA | CATSDFGEETQYF | TGTGCCACCAGTGATTTTGGGGAAGAGACCCAGTACTTC
TRBJ1-4 | TRBV19 | NA | NA | CASSIGGRGNEKLFF | TGTGCCAGTAGTATTGGGGGGAGGGGAAATGAAAAACTGTTTTTT
TRBJ2-2 | TRBV7-9 | NA | NA | CASSLVGRTGELFF | TGTGCCAGCAGCTTAGTGGGACGGACCGGGGAGCTGTTTTTT
TRBJ2-1 | TRBV24-1 | once | NA | CATSGGQGGYNEQFF | TGTGCCACCAGTGGGGGGCAGGGGGGATACAATGAGCAGTTCTTC
TRBJ2-7 | TRBV7-9 | NA | NA | CASNWPSYEQYF | TGTGCCAGCAACTGGCCCTCCTACGAGCAGTACTTC
TRBJ2-1 | TRBV29-1 | NA | TRBD2 | CSVVTASGRIDEQFF | TGCAGCGTCGTAACCGCTAGCGGGAGAATTGATGAGCAGTTCTTC
TRBJ2-3 | TRBV20-1 | NA | TRBD1 | CSARYGGTGGIDTQYF | TGCAGTGCTCGCTACGGGGGGACAGGGGGGATAGATACGCAGTATTTT
TRBJ2-1 | TRBV3-1 | many | TRBD2 | CASSLTSGGPYNEQFF | TGTGCCAGCAGCCTAACTAGCGGGGGACCCTACAATGAGCAGTTCTTC
TRBJ1-6 | TRBV20-1 | once | TRBD1 | CSARVPGGIRPLHF | TGCAGTGCTAGAGTTCCAGGGGGTATTAGACCCCTCCACTTT